This is a list of T cell receptor beta chains from one sample in a study of T cell responses to AZD1222 COVID-19 vaccine. Sequenced by immunoSEQ multiplex PCR; TCRdb stores in-frame clones only, minus some. The top ten clones hold roughly 6.1% of a sample with some 130,000 clones, 70% to 90% of them seen once. This specimen consisted of peripheral blood, obtained 28 days after the second AZD1222 dose. Receptors originate from an adult who received the AZD1222 COVID-19 vaccine. CDR3s include the opening cysteine and the closing phenylalanine or tryptophan. A D gene is named only where the DNA matches it firmly. The size entry is marked missing in some rows and otherwise reads once, few, many or a size class.

size: .; D: .; V: TRBV30; J: TRBJ1-4; DNA: TGTGCCTGGAGTCTTGGGGGGACTAATGAAAAACTGTTTTTT; CDR3: CAWSLGGTNEKLFF
size: .; D: .; V: TRBV19; J: TRBJ2-1; DNA: TGTGCCAGTAGTAGGGGCGGGATGAGCCGTACTGGTGTCTGGAATGAGCAGTTCTTC; CDR3: CASSRGGMSRTGVWNEQFF
size: .; D: .; V: TRBV7-9; J: TRBJ1-1; DNA: TGTGCCAGCAGCACGACCCCTTTGAACACTGAAGCTTTCTTT; CDR3: CASSTTPLNTEAFF
size: medium-sized; D: .; V: TRBV4-1; J: TRBJ1-3; DNA: TGCGCCAGCAGCCAAGGCCAGGGCGCTGGGGGAAACACCATATATTTT; CDR3: CASSQGQGAGGNTIYF
size: .; D: .; V: TRBV6-2/TRBV6-3; J: TRBJ2-1; DNA: TGTGCCAGCAGTTACGGAATCAATGAGCAGTTCTTC; CDR3: CASSYGINEQFF
size: few; D: .; V: TRBV7-9; J: TRBJ1-2; DNA: TGTGCCAGCATCCGACTGTCCGATGGCTACACCTTC; CDR3: CASIRLSDGYTF
size: .; D: TRBD1; V: TRBV6-6; J: TRBJ2-2; DNA: TGTGCCAGTACCGGGACAGGGAAGCTGTTTTTT; CDR3: CASTGTGKLFF
size: .; D: .; V: TRBV19; J: TRBJ2-7; DNA: TGTGCCAGTAGAAAGGTCCCAGTGGGCGAGCAGTACTTC; CDR3: CASRKVPVGEQYF
size: .; D: TRBD2; V: TRBV11-3; J: TRBJ2-1; DNA: TGTGCCAGCAGCTTAGGTGTGTCTAGCGGGGGCAATGAGCAGTTCTTC; CDR3: CASSLGVSSGGNEQFF
size: .; D: .; V: TRBV7-9; J: TRBJ1-2; DNA: TGTGCCAGCAGCTTAAACAGGGAGGTTCGGAACTATGGCTACACCTTC; CDR3: CASSLNREVRNYGYTF
size: .; D: .; V: TRBV9; J: TRBJ1-1; DNA: TGTGCCAGCAGCGTAACAGGGTGGCGGGATGAAGCTTTCTTT; CDR3: CASSVTGWRDEAFF
size: .; D: .; V: TRBV30; J: TRBJ2-1; DNA: TGTGCCTGGAGTGTACAGGAGGCTAGCGTCCACAATGAGCAGTTCTTC; CDR3: CAWSVQEASVHNEQFF
size: .; D: TRBD1; V: TRBV5-1; J: TRBJ1-6; DNA: TGCGCCAGCAGACATACAGGGGGAGATAATTCACCCCTCCACTTT; CDR3: CASRHTGGDNSPLHF
size: .; D: TRBD2; V: TRBV13; J: TRBJ2-2; DNA: TGTGCCAGCAGCCGCGGACTAGCGGGAGGGCCTGACACCGGGGAGCTGTTTTTT; CDR3: CASSRGLAGGPDTGELFF
size: .; D: .; V: TRBV27; J: TRBJ1-2; DNA: TGTGCCACCGGGGCAGGGAAGGGCTACACCTTC; CDR3: CATGAGKGYTF
size: .; D: .; V: TRBV2; J: TRBJ1-1; DNA: TGTGCCAGCAGTGAAAACCCCCCTTCGGGAGGACCCACTGAAGCTTTCTTT; CDR3: CASSENPPSGGPTEAFF
size: few; D: .; V: TRBV28; J: TRBJ2-3; DNA: TGTGCCAGCAGTCGATTCGGGAGCACAGATACGCAGTATTTT; CDR3: CASSRFGSTDTQYF
size: .; D: .; V: TRBV11-3; J: TRBJ1-3; DNA: TGTGCCAGCAGCTTAGGGGGGGACGGAAACACCATATATTTT; CDR3: CASSLGGDGNTIYF
size: .; D: .; V: TRBV11-3; J: TRBJ1-2; DNA: TGTGCCAGCAGCTTAGGGGCCCGGGACATAAACTATGGCTACACCTTC; CDR3: CASSLGARDINYGYTF
size: .; D: .; V: TRBV27; J: TRBJ1-6; DNA: TGTGCCAGCAGGCAGGGGAATTCACCCCTCCACTTT; CDR3: CASRQGNSPLHF